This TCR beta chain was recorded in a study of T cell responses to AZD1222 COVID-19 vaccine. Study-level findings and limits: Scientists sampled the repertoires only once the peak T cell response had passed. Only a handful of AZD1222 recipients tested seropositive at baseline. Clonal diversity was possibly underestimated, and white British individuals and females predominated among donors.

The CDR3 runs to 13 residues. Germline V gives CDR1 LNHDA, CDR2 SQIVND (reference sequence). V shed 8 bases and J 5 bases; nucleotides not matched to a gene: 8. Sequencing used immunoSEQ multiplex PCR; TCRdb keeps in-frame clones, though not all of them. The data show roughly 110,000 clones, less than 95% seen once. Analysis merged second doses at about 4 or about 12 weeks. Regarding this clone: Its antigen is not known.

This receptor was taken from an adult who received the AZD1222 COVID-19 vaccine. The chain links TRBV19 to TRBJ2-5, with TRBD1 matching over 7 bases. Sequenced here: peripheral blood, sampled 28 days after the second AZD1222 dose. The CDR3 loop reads CASGEQGQETQYF. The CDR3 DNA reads TGTGCCAGTGGCGAACAGGGGCAGGAGACCCAGTACTTC.